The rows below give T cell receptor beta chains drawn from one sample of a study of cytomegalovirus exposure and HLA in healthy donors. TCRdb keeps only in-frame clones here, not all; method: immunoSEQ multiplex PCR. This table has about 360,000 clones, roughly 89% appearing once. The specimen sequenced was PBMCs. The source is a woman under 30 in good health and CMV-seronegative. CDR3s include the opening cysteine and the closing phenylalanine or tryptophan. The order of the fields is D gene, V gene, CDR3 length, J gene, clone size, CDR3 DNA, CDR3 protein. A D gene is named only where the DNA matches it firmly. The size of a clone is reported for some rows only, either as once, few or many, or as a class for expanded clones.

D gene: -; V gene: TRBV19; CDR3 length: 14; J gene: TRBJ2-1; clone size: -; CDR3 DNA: TGTGCCAGTAGTATCGGCCAGGGCGGCAATGAGCAGTTCTTC; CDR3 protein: CASSIGQGGNEQFF
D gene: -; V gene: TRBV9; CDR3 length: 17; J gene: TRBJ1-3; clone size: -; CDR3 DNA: TGTGCCAGCAGCCCTAGCAAAGGAGTTCTGGCGGGAAACACCATATATTTT; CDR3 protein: CASSPSKGVLAGNTIYF
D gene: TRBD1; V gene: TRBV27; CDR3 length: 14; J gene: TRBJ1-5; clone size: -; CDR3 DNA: TGTGCCAGCAGCGGGGGACAGGGAAGGCAGCCCCAGCATTTT; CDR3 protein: CASSGGQGRQPQHF
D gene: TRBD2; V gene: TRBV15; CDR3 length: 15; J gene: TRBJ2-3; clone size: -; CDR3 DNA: TGTGCCACCAGCAGACTAGCGGGTAGCACAGATACGCAGTATTTT; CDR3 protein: CATSRLAGSTDTQYF
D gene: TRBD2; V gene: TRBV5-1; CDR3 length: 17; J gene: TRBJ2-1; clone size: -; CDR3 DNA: TGCGCCAGCAGCTATGGTGGTAGCGGGAGAACAGGGAATGAGCAGTTCTTC; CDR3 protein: CASSYGGSGRTGNEQFF
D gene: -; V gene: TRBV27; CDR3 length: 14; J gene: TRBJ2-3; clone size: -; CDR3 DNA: TGTGCCAGCAGTTTCGAGAGGGCGGTAGATACGCAGTATTTT; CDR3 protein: CASSFERAVDTQYF
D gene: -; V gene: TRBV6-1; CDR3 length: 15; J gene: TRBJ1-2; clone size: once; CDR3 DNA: TGTGCCAGCAGTGAAGGCCCGGGTCTGGACTATGGCTACACCTTC; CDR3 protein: CASSEGPGLDYGYTF
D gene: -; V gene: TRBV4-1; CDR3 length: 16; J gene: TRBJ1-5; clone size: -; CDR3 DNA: TGCGCCAGCAGCCCCCGCGGCAGGGAAAAACAACAGCCCCAGCATTTT; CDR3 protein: CASSPRGREKQQPQHF
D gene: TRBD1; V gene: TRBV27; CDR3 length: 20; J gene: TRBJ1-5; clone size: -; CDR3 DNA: TGTGCCAGCAGTCAAATAGGGGGACAGGGGGCAGGGTTGGACAATCAGCCCCAGCATTTT; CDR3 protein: CASSQIGGQGAGLDNQPQHF
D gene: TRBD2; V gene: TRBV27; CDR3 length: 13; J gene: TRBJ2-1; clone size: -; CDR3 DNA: TGTGCCAGCTCGCCGCGGGGGTTACATGAGCAGTTCTTC; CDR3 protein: CASSPRGLHEQFF
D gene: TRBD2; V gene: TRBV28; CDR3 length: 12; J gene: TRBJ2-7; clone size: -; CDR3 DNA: TGTGCCAGCACCCGGACTAGTTCCCCGCAGTACTTC; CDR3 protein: CASTRTSSPQYF
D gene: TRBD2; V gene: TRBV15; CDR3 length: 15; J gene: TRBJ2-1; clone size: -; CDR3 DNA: TGTGCCACCCTCATAGCGGGAGGTTACTACAATGAGCAGTTCTTC; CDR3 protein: CATLIAGGYYNEQFF
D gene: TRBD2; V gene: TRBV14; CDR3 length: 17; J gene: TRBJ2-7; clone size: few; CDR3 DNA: TGTGCCAGCAGCCCTTTGGGACTAGCGGGAGGAATGTACGAGCAGTACTTC; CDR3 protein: CASSPLGLAGGMYEQYF
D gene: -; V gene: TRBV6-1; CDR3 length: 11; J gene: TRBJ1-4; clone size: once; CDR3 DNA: TGTGCCAGCAGTAACACAGTAAAACTGTTTTTT; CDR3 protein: CASSNTVKLFF
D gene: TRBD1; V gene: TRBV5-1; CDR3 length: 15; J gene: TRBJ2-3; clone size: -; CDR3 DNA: TGCGCCAGCAGCACAGGGGACAGCCTCACAGATACGCAGTATTTT; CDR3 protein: CASSTGDSLTDTQYF
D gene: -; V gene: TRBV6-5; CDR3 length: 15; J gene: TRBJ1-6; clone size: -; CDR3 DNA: TGTGCCAGCAGTTACTCGATAACAGGGCGGTCACCCCTCCACTTT; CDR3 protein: CASSYSITGRSPLHF
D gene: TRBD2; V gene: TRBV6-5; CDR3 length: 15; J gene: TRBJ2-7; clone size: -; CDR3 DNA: TGTGCCAGCAGTAGCGGGGGAGGCGGCCCCTACGAGCAGTACTTC; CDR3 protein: CASSSGGGGPYEQYF
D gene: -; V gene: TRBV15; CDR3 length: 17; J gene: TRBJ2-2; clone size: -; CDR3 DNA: TGTGCCACCAGCAGCCCTCCCAGACTAGATTTCACCGGGGAGCTGTTTTTT; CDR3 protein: CATSSPPRLDFTGELFF
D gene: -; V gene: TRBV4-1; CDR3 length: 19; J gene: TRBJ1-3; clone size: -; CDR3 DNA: TGCGCCAGCAGCCAAGTAAGGGACCAGGGGATATTGGCTGGAAACACCATATATTTT; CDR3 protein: CASSQVRDQGILAGNTIYF
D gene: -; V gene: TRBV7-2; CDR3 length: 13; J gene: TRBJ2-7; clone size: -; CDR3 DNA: TGTGCCAGCAGCTTCGGGGGTGGGCTGGAGCAGTACTTC; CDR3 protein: CASSFGGGLEQYF
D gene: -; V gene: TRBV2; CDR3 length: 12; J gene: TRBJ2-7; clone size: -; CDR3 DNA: TGTGCCAGCAGTCCAGACAGGTATGAGCAGTACTTC; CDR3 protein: CASSPDRYEQYF
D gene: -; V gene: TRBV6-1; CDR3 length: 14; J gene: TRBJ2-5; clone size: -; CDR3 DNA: TGTGCCAGCGCCCTCGGGAAGGCCCAAGAGACCCAGTACTTC; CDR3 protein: CASALGKAQETQYF
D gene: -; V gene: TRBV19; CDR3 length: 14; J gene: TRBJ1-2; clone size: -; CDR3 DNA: TGTGCCAGTAGTAGACAGGTCCTGATCTATGGCTACACCTTC; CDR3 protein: CASSRQVLIYGYTF
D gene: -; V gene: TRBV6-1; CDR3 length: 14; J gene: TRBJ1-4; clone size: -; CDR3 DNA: TGTGCCAGCAGTGAAGGCAGGGAATATGAAAAACTGTTTTTT; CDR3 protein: CASSEGREYEKLFF
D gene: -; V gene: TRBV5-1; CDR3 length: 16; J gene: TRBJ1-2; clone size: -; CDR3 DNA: TGCGCCAGCTCCCCCAACCCGACACATTTTAACTATGGCTACACCTTC; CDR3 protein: CASSPNPTHFNYGYTF
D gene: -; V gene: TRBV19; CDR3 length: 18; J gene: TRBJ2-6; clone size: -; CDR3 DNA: TGTGCCAGTAGTATAGAGGCGGCTGCCCTCTCTGGGGCCAACGTCCTGACTTTC; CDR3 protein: CASSIEAAALSGANVLTF
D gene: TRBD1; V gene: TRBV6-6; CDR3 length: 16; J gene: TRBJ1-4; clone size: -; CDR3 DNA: TGTGCCAGCAGTTACTCGCGACAGGGCTCGCCGGAGGGACTGTTTTTT; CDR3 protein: CASSYSRQGSPEGLFF
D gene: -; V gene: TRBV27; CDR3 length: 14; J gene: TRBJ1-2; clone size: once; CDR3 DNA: TGTGCCAGCAGTTCCTCAGGGGCAGACTATGGCTACACCTTC; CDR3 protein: CASSSSGADYGYTF
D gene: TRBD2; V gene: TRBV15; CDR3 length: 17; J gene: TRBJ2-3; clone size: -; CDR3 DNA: TGTGCCACCAGCAGAGATGGTCCTAGCGGAGGGCCAGATACGCAGTATTTT; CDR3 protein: CATSRDGPSGGPDTQYF
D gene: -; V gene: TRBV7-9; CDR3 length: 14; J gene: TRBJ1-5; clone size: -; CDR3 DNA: TGTGCCAGCAGCTTAGACCTGGGGGCACAGCCCCAGCATTTT; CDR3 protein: CASSLDLGAQPQHF
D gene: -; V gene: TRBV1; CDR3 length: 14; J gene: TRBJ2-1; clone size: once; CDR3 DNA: TGCACCAGCAGCCAGAGCGGCTGGGGCAATGAGCAGTTCTTC; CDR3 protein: CTSSQSGWGNEQFF
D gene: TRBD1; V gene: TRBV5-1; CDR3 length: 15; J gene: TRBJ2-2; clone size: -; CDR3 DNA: TGCGCCAGCAGCTTGCTGACAGGGGGCACCGGGGAGCTGTTTTTT; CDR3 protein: CASSLLTGGTGELFF
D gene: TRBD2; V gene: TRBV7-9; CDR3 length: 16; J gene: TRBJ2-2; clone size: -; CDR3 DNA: TGTGCCAGCAGTGGAACTCTAGCGGGAGGCTCCGGGGAGCTGTTTTTT; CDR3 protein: CASSGTLAGGSGELFF
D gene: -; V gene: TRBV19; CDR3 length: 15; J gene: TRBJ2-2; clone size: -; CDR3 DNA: TGTGCCAGTAGTATAGGAGTGACAGCCACCGGGGAGCTGTTTTTT; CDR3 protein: CASSIGVTATGELFF
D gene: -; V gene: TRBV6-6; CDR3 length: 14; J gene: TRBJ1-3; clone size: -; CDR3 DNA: TGTGCCAGCCTGGGAGGCCTCTACGGAAACACCATATATTTT; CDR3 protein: CASLGGLYGNTIYF
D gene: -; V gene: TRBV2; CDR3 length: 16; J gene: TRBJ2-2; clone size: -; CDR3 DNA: TGTGCCAGCAGTGATAGGGGGATCGGCTTGACCGGGGAGCTGTTTTTT; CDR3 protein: CASSDRGIGLTGELFF